The rows below give T cell receptor beta chains drawn from one sample of a study of blood T cell repertoires in COVID-19. The data were produced by immunoSEQ multiplex PCR, yet TCRdb's version contains in-frame clones alone and is incomplete. Among about 180,000 clones, around 85% were seen once, and the ten largest hold about 9.6%. Input material: peripheral blood. All receptors come from a man in his forties or fifties with active or convalescent COVID-19. The CDR3 runs from the conserved cysteine through the conserved F or W. The D gene is left open where the match is weak. Expanded clones are given a class, and other clones once, few, many or no size at all.

>TRBV7-2|TRBJ2-5|NA|NA
CASSNYGTLKETQYF
TGTGCCAGCAGCAATTATGGGACACTGAAAGAGACCCAGTACTTC
>TRBV28|TRBJ1-2|TRBD1|NA
CASSLGAGGVNYGYTF
TGTGCCAGCAGTTTGGGAGCAGGGGGCGTCAACTATGGCTACACCTTC
>TRBV27|TRBJ2-3|TRBD2|NA
CASRSGRFVDTQYF
TGTGCCAGCAGAAGCGGGAGGTTCGTGGATACGCAGTATTTT
>TRBV19|TRBJ1-1|NA|NA
CASRTTGERGPEAFF
TGTGCCAGTAGGACGACAGGTGAAAGGGGTCCTGAAGCTTTCTTT
>TRBV9|TRBJ1-1|TRBD1|NA
CASSPYAGDRDTEAFF
TGTGCCAGCAGCCCCTACGCGGGGGACAGGGACACTGAAGCTTTCTTT
>TRBV25-1|TRBJ1-2|NA|NA
CASSHGDGYTF
TGTGCCAGCAGTCACGGGGATGGCTACACCTTC
>TRBV18|TRBJ1-1|TRBD1|NA
CASSRSQGAEAFF
TGTGCCAGCTCACGATCACAGGGGGCTGAAGCTTTCTTT
>TRBV19|TRBJ2-6|NA|NA
CASRDSARGSGANVLTF
TGTGCCAGTAGGGACTCGGCTCGGGGCTCTGGGGCCAACGTCCTGACTTTC
>TRBV3-1/TRBV3-2|TRBJ1-3|NA|NA
CASSQDTTGGNTIYF
TGTGCCAGCAGCCAAGACACGACGGGTGGAAACACCATATATTTT
>TRBV6-2/TRBV6-3|TRBJ2-7|NA|NA
CASSYPPLSSYEQYF
TGTGCCAGCAGTTACCCCCCCCTGAGCTCCTACGAGCAGTACTTC
>TRBV28|TRBJ2-7|NA|once
CASSLPRLVEQYF
TGTGCCAGCAGTTTACCGCGTCTAGTCGAGCAGTACTTC
>TRBV24-1|TRBJ2-1|TRBD2|NA
CATSDPAGGPKNEQFF
TGTGCCACCAGTGACCCAGCGGGAGGGCCGAAGAATGAGCAGTTCTTC
>TRBV29-1|TRBJ2-7|NA|NA
CSVDSTGYEQYF
TGCAGCGTTGACTCGACGGGCTACGAGCAGTACTTC
>TRBV11-3|TRBJ2-2|NA|NA
CASSPPAGSGELFF
TGTGCCAGCAGCCCCCCCGCAGGTAGCGGGGAGCTGTTTTTT
>TRBV5-6|TRBJ2-2|NA|NA
CASSFALDTGELFF
TGTGCCAGCAGCTTCGCGCTTGACACCGGGGAGCTGTTTTTT
>TRBV6-5|TRBJ1-2|TRBD1|NA
CASSYSPGQGGYTF
TGTGCCAGCAGTTACAGCCCCGGACAGGGGGGCTACACCTTC
>TRBV7-9|TRBJ2-7|TRBD2|NA
CASSLAGLAGEEQYF
TGTGCCAGCAGCTTAGCGGGACTAGCGGGAGAAGAGCAGTACTTC
>TRBV7-9|TRBJ2-3|TRBD2|NA
CASSYGRGGPDTQYF
TGTGCCAGCAGCTATGGTCGGGGGGGCCCGGATACGCAGTATTTT
>TRBV2|TRBJ2-1|TRBD1|NA
CASIIDRANEQFF
TGTGCCAGCATTATAGACAGGGCGAATGAGCAGTTCTTC
>TRBV5-1|TRBJ2-1|TRBD2|NA
CASSKTSGSSYNEQFF
TGCGCCAGCAGCAAGACTAGCGGGAGCTCCTACAATGAGCAGTTCTTC
>TRBV29-1|TRBJ2-5|NA|NA
CSISSRGSGLLETQYF
TGCAGCATCTCTAGCCGTGGTAGCGGACTCCTGGAGACCCAGTACTTC
>TRBV6-5|TRBJ1-1|TRBD1|once
CASSYTGQGVTEAFF
TGTGCCAGCAGTTACACCGGACAGGGAGTCACTGAAGCTTTCTTT
>TRBV5-5|TRBJ1-2|TRBD1|NA
CASSLAQGANGYTF
TGTGCCAGCAGCTTGGCTCAGGGGGCAAATGGCTACACCTTC
>TRBV11-2|TRBJ1-1|NA|NA
CASSLGSNYDAFF
TGTGCCAGCAGCTTAGGCAGCAACTACGACGCTTTCTTT
>TRBV7-3|TRBJ1-6|NA|NA
CASSLLGRKDSPLHF
TGTGCCAGCAGCTTACTCGGGAGAAAGGATTCACCCCTCCACTTT
>TRBV30|TRBJ2-1|TRBD2|NA
CAWTPGLAANNEQFF
TGTGCCTGGACCCCGGGACTAGCGGCTAACAATGAGCAGTTCTTC
>TRBV4-1|TRBJ1-2|NA|NA
CASSQDRVNYGYTF
TGCGCCAGCAGCCAAGACAGGGTTAACTATGGCTACACCTTC
>TRBV7-2|TRBJ2-7|NA|NA
CASSYGQRYEQYF
TGTGCCAGCAGCTACGGACAGCGCTACGAGCAGTACTTC
>TRBV6-5|TRBJ2-3|TRBD1|NA
CASKTGGFTDTQYF
TGTGCCAGCAAGACAGGGGGATTCACAGATACGCAGTATTTT
>TRBV6-5|TRBJ1-1|TRBD1|NA
CASSYSGQGARTEAFF
TGTGCCAGCAGTTACTCCGGACAGGGGGCGAGGACTGAAGCTTTCTTT
>TRBV29-1|TRBJ1-1|NA|once
CSVGGLLNTEAFF
TGCAGCGTTGGGGGACTTTTAAACACTGAAGCTTTCTTT
>TRBV24-1|TRBJ2-3|TRBD1|NA
CATSDLYTGDKADTQYF
TGTGCCACCAGTGATTTGTACACAGGGGATAAGGCAGATACGCAGTATTTT
>TRBV4-2|TRBJ2-7|TRBD2|NA
CASSAGGTILYEQYF
TGTGCCAGCAGCGCGGGGGGGACTATACTCTACGAGCAGTACTTC
>TRBV7-2|TRBJ2-5|TRBD2|NA
CASSQLLAGKQETQYF
TGTGCCAGCAGCCAACTACTAGCGGGCAAACAAGAGACCCAGTACTTC
>TRBV25-1|TRBJ1-5|NA|NA
CASRPQRVVNQPQHF
TGTGCCAGCAGGCCACAGCGGGTGGTAAATCAGCCCCAGCATTTT
>TRBV27|TRBJ2-7|TRBD1|NA
CASRRGLHYEQYF
TGTGCCAGCAGGAGGGGGCTCCATTACGAGCAGTACTTC